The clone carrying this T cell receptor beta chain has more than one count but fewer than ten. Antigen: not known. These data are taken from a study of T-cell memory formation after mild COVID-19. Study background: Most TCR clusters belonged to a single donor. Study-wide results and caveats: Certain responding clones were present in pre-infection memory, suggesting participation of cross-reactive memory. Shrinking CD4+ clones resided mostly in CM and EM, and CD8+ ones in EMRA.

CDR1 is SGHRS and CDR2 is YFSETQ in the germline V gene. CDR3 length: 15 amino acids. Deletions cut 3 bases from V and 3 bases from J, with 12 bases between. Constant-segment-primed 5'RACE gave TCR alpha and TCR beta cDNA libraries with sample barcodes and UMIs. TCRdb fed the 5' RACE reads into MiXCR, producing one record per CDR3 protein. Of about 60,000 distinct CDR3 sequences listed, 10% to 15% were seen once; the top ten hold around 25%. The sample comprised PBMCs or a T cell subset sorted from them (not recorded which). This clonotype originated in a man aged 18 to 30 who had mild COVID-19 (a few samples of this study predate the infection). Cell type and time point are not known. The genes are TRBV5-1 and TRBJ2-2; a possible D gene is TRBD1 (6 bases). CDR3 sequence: CASSSLSGDTGELFF. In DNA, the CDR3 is TGCGCCAGCAGCTCCCTCTCAGGGGACACCGGGGAGCTGTTTTTT.